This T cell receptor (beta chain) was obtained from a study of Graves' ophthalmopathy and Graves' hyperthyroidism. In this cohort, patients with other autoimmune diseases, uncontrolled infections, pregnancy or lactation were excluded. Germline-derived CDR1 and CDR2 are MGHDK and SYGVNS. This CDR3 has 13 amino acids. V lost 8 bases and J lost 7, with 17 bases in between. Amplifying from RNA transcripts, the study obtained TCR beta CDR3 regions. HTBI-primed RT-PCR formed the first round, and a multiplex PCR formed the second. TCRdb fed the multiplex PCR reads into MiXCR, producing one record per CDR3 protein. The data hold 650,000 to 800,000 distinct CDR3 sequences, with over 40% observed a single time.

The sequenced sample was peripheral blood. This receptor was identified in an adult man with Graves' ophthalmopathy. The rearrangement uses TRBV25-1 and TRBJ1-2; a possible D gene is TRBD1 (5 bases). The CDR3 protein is CASQEGQGSGYTF. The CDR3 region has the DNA TGTGCCAGCCAAGAGGGGCAGGGTAGTGGCTACACCTTC.